A selection of T cell receptor beta chains follows, all from one sample in a study of T-cell reconstitution after alpha-beta-depleted transplantation in children. One entry per CDR3 protein, called by TCRdb with MiXCR from the PCR reads. The sample has around 250,000 distinct CDR3 sequences; less than 9% are singletons. The source material was PBMCs, mostly from graft donor cells, sampled 180 days after TCRalphabeta/CD19-depleted stem cell transplant. The source is a male patient younger than 18 who had a stem cell transplant for acute lymphoblastic leukemia, so the T cells may come from the graft donor. CDR3s include the opening cysteine and the closing phenylalanine or tryptophan. The D gene is left open where the match is weak. Size is stated for part of the rows, as once, few or many counts, or as a class when the clone is expanded.

j_call v_call clone_size d_call cdr3_length cdr3_aa cdr3_nt
TRBJ2-2 TRBV6-5 many . 14 CASKNPVNTGELFF TGTGCCAGCAAGAACCCGGTGAACACCGGGGAGCTGTTTTTT
TRBJ1-2 TRBV12-3/TRBV12-4 many TRBD1 13 CASRAGQAGGYTF TGTGCCAGCAGGGCCGGACAGGCTGGCGGCTACACCTTC
TRBJ2-7 TRBV27 many . 14 CASSSSSVSYEQYF TGTGCCAGCAGTTCGTCTAGCGTCTCCTACGAGCAGTACTTC
TRBJ1-1 TRBV10-3 many . 15 CAISGSLAGDTEAFF TGTGCCATCAGTGGTTCCCTAGCGGGGGACACTGAAGCTTTCTTT
TRBJ2-1 TRBV28 many . 15 CASRYGGSSPNEQFF TGTGCCAGCAGGTATGGTGGATCTAGCCCCAATGAGCAGTTCTTC
TRBJ1-6 TRBV20-1 . . 15 CSARGTSATNSPLHF TGCAGTGCTAGGGGGACTTCAGCCACCAATTCACCCCTCCACTTT
TRBJ1-2 TRBV29-1 many . 12 CSVVDGDYGYTF TGCAGCGTTGTGGACGGGGACTATGGCTACACCTTC
TRBJ2-5 TRBV5-8 many . 16 CASSLGSRGQQETQYF TGTGCCAGCAGCTTGGGTAGTAGGGGACAACAAGAGACCCAGTACTTC
TRBJ2-3 TRBV2 . . 15 CASSETNLNTDTQYF TGTGCCAGCAGTGAAACCAACTTAAACACAGATACGCAGTATTTT
TRBJ1-6 TRBV20-1 many . 17 CSARGPPQSSYNSPLHF TGCAGTGCTAGAGGCCCCCCACAAAGCTCCTATAATTCACCCCTCCACTTT
TRBJ2-7 TRBV6-5 many . 15 CASSRLEGPSYEQYF TGTGCCAGCAGTCGACTAGAAGGCCCCTCCTACGAGCAGTACTTC
TRBJ2-5 TRBV5-1 many . 14 CASSLNGGVETQYF TGCGCCAGCAGCTTGAACGGGGGCGTAGAGACCCAGTACTTC
TRBJ1-2 TRBV6-2/TRBV6-3 many . 10 CASRRAGYTF TGTGCCAGCAGGAGGGCTGGCTACACCTTC
TRBJ2-2 TRBV24-1 many . 13 CATSDLRSGQLFF TGTGCCACCAGTGATTTACGGTCGGGGCAGCTGTTTTTT